A selection of T cell receptor beta chains follows, all from one sample in a study of a mutant IDH1 vaccine in newly diagnosed glioma. The assay was immunoSEQ multiplex PCR, and TCRdb's table has in-frame clones only and misses some. The sample includes 69,000 or so clones, more than 75% seen only once; the top ten take 1.5% to 2%. These receptors are not linked to any known antigen. This sample comprised PBMCs, obtained from a glioma patient whose treatment included an IDH1 peptide vaccine. The source of these receptors is a man between 25 and 39 years old with glioma. The CDR3 runs from the conserved cysteine through the conserved F or W.

j_call v_call cdr3_aa
TRBJ1-2 TRBV30 CAWSNPSRAGGYGYTF
TRBJ1-1 TRBV4-1 CASSQEQGTTEAFF
TRBJ2-3 TRBV18 CASSPQVLTDTQYF
TRBJ2-7 TRBV5-5 CASSLEWDSSSYEQYF
TRBJ2-1 TRBV9 CASSVEALAGVNEQFF
TRBJ1-2 TRBV5-1 CASSLVAGEWNYGYTF
TRBJ1-1 TRBV6-6 CASHEWDRNTEAFF
TRBJ1-2 TRBV5-1 CASSLGLDLYGYTF
TRBJ2-3 TRBV9 CASSVEGRLADTQYF
TRBJ2-3 TRBV28 CASSSPEETQYF
TRBJ2-1 TRBV30 CAWSAGVYNEQFF
TRBJ2-1 TRBV7-9 CASSPRQGHNEQFF
TRBJ2-5 TRBV5-6 CASSFVTGAGETQYF
TRBJ1-5 TRBV29-1 CSVGQGSNQPQHF
TRBJ2-7 TRBV23-1 CASSQSRGKISPYEQYF
TRBJ1-5 TRBV29-1 CSDPPTGKCGNQPQHF
TRBJ2-3 TRBV4-3 CASSQDSLAADTQYF
TRBJ2-3 TRBV7-2 CASSSTPDTQYF
TRBJ2-3 TRBV7-8 CASGTSGGWNTQYF
TRBJ1-1 TRBV28 CASSLRGWNTEAFF
TRBJ1-5 TRBV27 CASSASGVGQPQHF
TRBJ1-2 TRBV2 CASRRQESRWGGYTF
TRBJ2-4 TRBV11-2 CASSLGQTNIQYF
TRBJ1-6 TRBV30 CAWNPTGTTSPLHF
TRBJ1-6 TRBV6-6 CASSYRGSYNSPLHF
TRBJ2-3 TRBV9 CASSVVGLAGEADTQYF
TRBJ1-2 TRBV20-1 CSAKDYGYTF
TRBJ2-7 TRBV27 CASGLAGFSYEQYF
TRBJ1-2 TRBV4-1 CASRSLTGTEDGYTF
TRBJ2-5 TRBV7-8 CASSPGGYETQYF
TRBJ2-7 TRBV2 CASTRQVSYEQYF
TRBJ2-3 TRBV4-2 CASSQVMTSGYADTQYF
TRBJ2-7 TRBV7-9 CASSWDNSYEQYF
TRBJ2-2 TRBV19 CASSSVTGELFF
TRBJ2-5 TRBV5-1 CASSLKGRPPRETQYF
TRBJ2-7 TRBV20-1 CSAGPRQYF
TRBJ2-7 TRBV14 CASSRLSGGIPYEQYF
TRBJ2-1 TRBV7-2 CASSLAGGRNEQFF
TRBJ1-6 TRBV5-4 CASSRETGGNSPLHF
TRBJ2-5 TRBV6-1 CASTGGGQQETQYF
TRBJ1-1 TRBV29-1 CSALNRADTEAFF
TRBJ2-1 TRBV5-1 CASSSQGSEQFF
TRBJ2-3 TRBV14 CASSRRLTDTQYF
TRBJ2-6 TRBV7-6 CASSLGQGSSGANVLTF
TRBJ2-7 TRBV18 CASSPQQGEDEQYF
TRBJ2-7 TRBV15 CATSRDGGDHYEQYF
TRBJ2-1 TRBV9 CASSPPGYNEQFF
TRBJ2-5 TRBV4-1 CASSQDSGRGLRETQYF
TRBJ2-5 TRBV5-1 CASSPKRTSGSVPEYF
TRBJ2-7 TRBV9 CASSPTDIPYEQYF
TRBJ2-5 TRBV5-6 CASSLGSGTLRETQYF
TRBJ2-1 TRBV10-3 CAISAHSGAYNEQFF
TRBJ2-7 TRBV13 CASSPPGRYEQYF
TRBJ1-1 TRBV7-2 CASSLAPGRYTEAFF
TRBJ1-1 TRBV28 CASRPGVNTEAFF
TRBJ2-3 TRBV5-6 CASSLVGTSGGNTQYF
TRBJ2-3 TRBV9 CASSAQGARRDTQYF